The rows below give T cell receptor beta chains drawn from one sample of a study of Ad26.COV2.S vaccination and SARS-CoV-2 variants. Here immunoSEQ multiplex PCR was the method, and the copy in TCRdb shows in-frame clones only, minus some. The sample lists approximately 240,000 clones; 70% to 90% were seen once. Here the sequenced sample was peripheral blood, taken in a trial of Ad26.COV2.S vaccine versus placebo. Source of these receptors: a person aged 18 to 65 who received the Ad26.COV2.S COVID-19 vaccine or a placebo. CDR3s include the opening cysteine and the closing phenylalanine or tryptophan. The D gene is left open where the match is weak. Clone size is not always given. Where it is, it says once, few, many or a class for expanded clones.

clone size	V gene	J gene	D gene	CDR3 protein	CDR3 DNA
.	TRBV18	TRBJ1-1	.	CASSPQAPNTEAFF	TGTGCCAGCTCACCGCAGGCTCCGAACACTGAAGCTTTCTTT
few	TRBV27	TRBJ1-5	TRBD1	CASSQVGQGINQPQHF	TGTGCCAGCAGTCAAGTAGGACAGGGAATCAATCAGCCCCAGCATTTT
.	TRBV6-6	TRBJ2-5	TRBD2	CAITPGGGGQETQYF	TGTGCCATCACGCCGGGCGGGGGAGGCCAAGAGACCCAGTACTTC
.	TRBV11-2	TRBJ2-7	TRBD2	CASSLGSTSGRALFHEQYF	TGTGCCAGCAGCTTAGGGTCGACTAGCGGGAGGGCCCTCTTCCACGAGCAGTACTTC
.	TRBV6-2/TRBV6-3	TRBJ2-7	.	CASSLKWPIPEQYF	TGTGCCAGCAGTTTAAAGTGGCCGATACCCGAGCAGTACTTC
.	TRBV19	TRBJ1-4	.	CASSIQVNEKLFF	TGTGCCAGTAGTATACAGGTTAATGAAAAACTGTTTTTT
few	TRBV15	TRBJ2-7	.	CATSRAGSTSYEQYF	TGTGCCACCAGCAGAGCCGGGTCGACCTCCTACGAGCAGTACTTC
once	TRBV15	TRBJ1-6	.	CATSWGGYDSPLHF	TGTGCCACCTCCTGGGGAGGGTATGATTCACCCCTCCACTTT
.	TRBV6-1	TRBJ2-4	.	CASSEPRGAPLAKNIQYF	TGTGCCAGCAGTGAACCCAGGGGGGCACCCCTAGCCAAAAACATTCAGTACTTC
.	TRBV6-6	TRBJ2-2	TRBD2	CASRLAGGSGELFF	TGTGCCAGCCGGCTAGCGGGAGGTTCCGGGGAGCTGTTTTTT
.	TRBV11-2	TRBJ2-3	TRBD2	CASSLGVAGGQDTQYF	TGTGCCAGCAGCTTAGGGGTAGCGGGGGGGCAAGATACGCAGTATTTT
.	TRBV28	TRBJ2-7	TRBD2	CASSPREGRSYEQYF	TGTGCCAGCAGTCCGCGGGAGGGGCGCTCCTACGAGCAGTACTTC
.	TRBV27	TRBJ1-6	.	CASTPQYGANSPLHF	TGTGCCAGCACCCCTCAGTACGGGGCTAATTCACCCCTCCACTTT
.	TRBV7-3	TRBJ2-1	TRBD1	CASSPTGGYGGEQFF	TGTGCCAGCAGCCCGACAGGGGGCTATGGTGGTGAGCAGTTCTTC
.	TRBV6-5	TRBJ1-1	.	CASSPSFRGNTEAFF	TGTGCCAGCAGTCCCTCGTTCCGGGGGAACACTGAAGCTTTCTTT
.	TRBV19	TRBJ2-7	TRBD2	CASSVTSGTTVQYF	TGTGCCAGTAGTGTGACTAGCGGGACAACCGTGCAGTACTTC
.	TRBV6-5	TRBJ2-7	.	CATRGTYEQYF	TGTGCCACCCGGGGGACCTACGAGCAGTACTTC
.	TRBV3-1/TRBV3-2	TRBJ1-6	.	CASSQRGANSPLHF	TGTGCCAGCAGCCAAAGAGGCGCGAATTCACCCCTCCACTTT
.	TRBV6-5	TRBJ1-4	.	CASSRRFINEKLFF	TGTGCCAGCAGTCGCAGGTTTATTAATGAAAAACTGTTTTTT